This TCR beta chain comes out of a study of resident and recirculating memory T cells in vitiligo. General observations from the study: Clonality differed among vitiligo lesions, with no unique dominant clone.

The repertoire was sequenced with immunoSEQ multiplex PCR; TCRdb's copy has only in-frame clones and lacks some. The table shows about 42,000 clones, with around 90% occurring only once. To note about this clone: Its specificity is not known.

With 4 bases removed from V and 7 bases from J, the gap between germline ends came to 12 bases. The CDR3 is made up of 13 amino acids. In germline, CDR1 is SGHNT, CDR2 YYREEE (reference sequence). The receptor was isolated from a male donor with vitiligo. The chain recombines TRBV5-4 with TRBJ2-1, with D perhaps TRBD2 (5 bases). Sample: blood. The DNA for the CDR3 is TGTGCCAGCAGCCACCCGGGGAGAAATGAGCAGTTCTTC. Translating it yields CASSHPGRNEQFF.